The TCR beta chain under discussion was sequenced for a study of vaccination effects on CD4 cells after COVID-19. Concerning this clone: The antigen remains undetermined.

TCRdb's table, derived via immunoSEQ multiplex PCR, lists solely in-frame clones and lacks some. The sample has around 22,000 clones; approximately 79% are singletons. CD4+ T cells specific for antigen were expanded with viral peptide pools by the ViraFEST assay before sequencing. CD4+ T cells were isolated after nine to ten days of culture. Either the mRNA-1273 or the BNT162b2 vaccine was given to participants as two doses. Trimming at V came to 0 bases and at J to 7 bases, leaving 1 base not matched to a gene. Germline lookup yields CDR1 SGHNT and CDR2 YYREEE (reference sequence). The CDR3 loop spans 15 amino acids.

Sequencing was performed on CD4+ T cells from PBMCs cultured with HCoV-229E spike peptides, taken after COVID-19 vaccination. The sequence was obtained from a human donor who received a COVID-19 vaccine. The rearrangement links TRBV5-4 to TRBJ2-2; 12 bases match TRBD2. CDR3 DNA: TGTGCCAGCAGCTTGGGACTAGCGGGAGTCGGGGAGCTGTTTTTT. It encodes CASSLGLAGVGELFF.